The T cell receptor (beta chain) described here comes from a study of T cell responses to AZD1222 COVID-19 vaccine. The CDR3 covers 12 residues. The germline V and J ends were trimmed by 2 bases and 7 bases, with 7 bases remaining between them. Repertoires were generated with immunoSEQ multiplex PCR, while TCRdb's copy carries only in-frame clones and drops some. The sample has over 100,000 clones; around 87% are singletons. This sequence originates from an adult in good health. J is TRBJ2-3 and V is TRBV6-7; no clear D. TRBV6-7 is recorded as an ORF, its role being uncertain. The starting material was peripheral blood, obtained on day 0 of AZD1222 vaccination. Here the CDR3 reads CASSYAPNTQYF. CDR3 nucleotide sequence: TGTGCCAGCAGTTACGCCCCCAATACGCAGTATTTT.